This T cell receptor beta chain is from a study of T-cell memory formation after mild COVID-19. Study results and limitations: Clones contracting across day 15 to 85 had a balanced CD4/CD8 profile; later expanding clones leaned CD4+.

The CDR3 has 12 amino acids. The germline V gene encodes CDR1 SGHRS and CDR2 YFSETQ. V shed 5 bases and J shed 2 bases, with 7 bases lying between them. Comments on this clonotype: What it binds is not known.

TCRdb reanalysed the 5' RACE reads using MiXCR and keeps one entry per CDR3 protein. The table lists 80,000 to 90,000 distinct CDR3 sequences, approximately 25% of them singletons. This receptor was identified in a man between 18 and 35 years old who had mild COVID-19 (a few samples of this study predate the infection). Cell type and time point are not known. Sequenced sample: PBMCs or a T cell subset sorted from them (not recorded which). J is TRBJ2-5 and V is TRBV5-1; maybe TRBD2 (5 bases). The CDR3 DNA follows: TGCGCCAGCAGACCGGGACAAGAGACCCAGTACTTC. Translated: CASRPGQETQYF.